The 9 T cell receptor beta chains below were found in one sample sequenced in a study of blood T cells in healthy people across ages. Sample-barcoded 5' priming and a J-beta primer mix drove a second PCR of roughly 6 to 12 cycles. Each CDR3 protein is one row after TCRdb ran MiXCR on the 5' RACE reads. The repertoire includes 1.5 million to 2 million distinct CDR3 sequences, around 35% of them detected once, and approximately 10% sits in the top ten. Sequences were obtained from blood. The receptors were sampled from a woman aged 25 to 45 in good health.

This chain uses TRBV4-1 with TRBJ1-5, with D perhaps matching TRBD1 (5 bases). Trimming stripped 3 bases from V and 6 bases from J, with 18 bases between. The CDR3 runs to 16 residues. Germline V gene lookup returns CDR1 MGHRA and CDR2 YSYEKL. The CDR3 loop reads CASSHKWAGIGQPQHF. The CDR3 DNA reads as TGCGCCAGCAGCCACAAATGGGCAGGGATCGGTCAGCCCCAGCATTTT.

This clonotype was observed a handful of times. The J gene is TRBJ1-2, the V gene TRBV14, with D perhaps matching TRBD1 (6 bases). Trimming stripped 4 bases from V and 6 bases from J, with 15 bases between. CDR1 and CDR2 from the germline V gene are SGHDN and FVKESK. This CDR3 comprises 14 residues. CDR3 nucleotide sequence: TGTGCCAGCAGCCGAACGACATCAGGGGATGGCTACACCTTC. As protein: CASSRTTSGDGYTF.

Only a few counts were recorded for this clonotype. The V call is TRBV27, the J call TRBJ1-4; D unresolved. The ends were cut back, 0 bases at V and 7 bases at J, with 15 bases in the middle. CDR1 and CDR2 (germline): MNHEY, SMNVEV (reference sequence). The CDR3 covers 16 residues. The CDR3 coding sequence is TGTGCCAGCAGTTTATCGTTCGACTCGGTGGGTGAAAAACTGTTTTTT. It yields the protein CASSLSFDSVGEKLFF.

The table lists this clonotype with many counts. The chain carries TRBV4-1 and TRBJ1-2; tentatively, D is TRBD1 (6 bases). Deletions cut 0 bases from V and 6 bases from J, with 17 bases between. Per germline, CDR1 MGHRA and CDR2 YSYEKL. The CDR3 extends over 16 amino acids. CDR3 sequence reads: CASSQDRGPGANGYTF. CDR3 sequence (DNA): TGCGCCAGCAGCCAAGATCGGGGGCCAGGGGCCAATGGCTACACCTTC.

In its sample, this clonotype was seen a few times. CDR3 region: CASSLSPPYGPQETQYF. The DNA of the CDR3 is TGTGCCAGCAGTTTATCCCCCCCGTACGGCCCCCAAGAGACCCAGTACTTC. The chain recombines TRBV27 with TRBJ2-5; no firm D call. The CDR3 extends over 17 amino acids. The germline gives CDR1 MNHEY, CDR2 SMNVEV (reference sequence). The ends were cut back, 0 bases at V and 1 base at J, with 15 bases in the middle.

The rearrangement uses TRBV20-1 and TRBJ2-3; 12 bases match TRBD2. Germline CDR1 DFQATT, CDR2 SNEGSKA (reference sequence). There are 14 residues in the CDR3. V lost 2 bases, J lost 14 bases, and 11 bases stayed unmatched. The CDR3 is CSARTSGGPGGAYF. CDR3 DNA sequence: TGCAGTGCTAGAACTAGCGGGGGGCCGGGGGGGGCGTATTTT.

The chain is built from TRBV15 and TRBJ1-5, with TRBD1 identical over 7 bases. The CDR3 spans 14 residues. Germline trimming cut 3 bases from V and 4 bases from J; bases unmatched to any gene: 3. Germline V gives CDR1 LNHNV, CDR2 YYDKDF (reference sequence). The CDR3 spells CATSRTGLNQPQHF. In DNA form, the CDR3 reads TGTGCCACCAGCAGGACAGGGCTAAATCAGCCCCAGCATTTT.

The rearrangement links TRBV15 to TRBJ1-1; no clear D. This CDR3 contains 13 residues. Germline V CDR1 and CDR2: LNHNV, YYDKDF (reference sequence). With 2 bases removed from V and 5 bases from J, the gap between germline ends came to 9 bases. DNA of the CDR3: TGTGCCACCAGCAGAATTCTGGGTACTGAAGCTTTCTTT. Translation: CATSRILGTEAFF.

The chain links TRBV20-1 to TRBJ1-2; 7 bases match TRBD1. This CDR3 comprises 16 residues. Trimming at V came to 5 bases and at J to 4 bases, leaving 16 bases not matched to a gene. The germline gives CDR1 DFQATT, CDR2 SNEGSKA (reference sequence). DNA of the CDR3: TGCAGTGCTCCCCCCGGAACAGGGGTGTCAGTCTATGGCTACACCTTC. It codes for CSAPPGTGVSVYGYTF.